Here is one TCR beta chain with its context. The antigen is undetermined. These data come from a study of OX40 agonist ivuxolimab in advanced cancers. The wider study: The patients got ivuxolimab, which is an agonistic anti-OX40 (CD134) antibody. Partial responses were achieved by three patients, of whom one had hepatocellular carcinoma and two had cutaneous melanoma. Findings and caveats of the study: Clonal expansion was among the lowest in partial responders at 0.1-3.0 mg/kg, especially CD8+. Fewer expanded clones were found on average in CD4+ than in CD8+ T cells.

Between the trimmed V and J ends, which lost 0 bases and 5 bases, there was a span of 8 bases. The CDR3 covers 13 residues. Germline CDR1 reads SGHRS; CDR2 reads YFSETQ. The table came from immunoSEQ multiplex PCR; TCRdb's copy has only in-frame clones and leaves some out. The sample contains more than 95,000 clones, 91% of which appear only once. The sequence was collected from an adult with an advanced solid tumor such as melanoma, head and neck, liver or kidney cancer. The chain carries TRBV5-1 and TRBJ2-5; D is possibly TRBD2 (5 bases). Specimen: CD4+ or CD8+ T cells sorted from blood, collected in a trial of the OX40 agonist ivuxolimab. The CDR3 DNA is TGCGCCAGCAGCTTGGGAGGGAAGGAGACCCAGTACTTC. Translated, it gives CASSLGGKETQYF. Filled out from reference TRBV5-1 and TRBJ2-5, the complete variable domain reads KAGVTQTPRYLIKTRGQQVTLSCSPISGHRSVSWYQQTPGQGLQFLFEYFSETQRNKGNFPGRFSGRQFSNSRSEMNVSTLELGDSALYLCASSLGGKETQYFGPGTRLLVL.